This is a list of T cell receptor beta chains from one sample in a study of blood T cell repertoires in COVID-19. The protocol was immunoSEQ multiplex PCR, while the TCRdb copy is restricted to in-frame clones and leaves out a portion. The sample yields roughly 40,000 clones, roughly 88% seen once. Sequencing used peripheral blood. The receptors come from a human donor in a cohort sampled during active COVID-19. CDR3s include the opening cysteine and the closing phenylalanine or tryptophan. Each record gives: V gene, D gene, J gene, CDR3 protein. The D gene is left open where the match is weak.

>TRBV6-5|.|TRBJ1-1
CASSLRVNTEAFF
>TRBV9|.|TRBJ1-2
CASSVGQGYYGYTF
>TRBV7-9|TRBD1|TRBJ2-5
CASRGTGGQETQYF
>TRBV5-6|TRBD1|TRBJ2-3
CASSSIFRQGVVDTQYF
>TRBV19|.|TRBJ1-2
CASSRDTWPIGYTF
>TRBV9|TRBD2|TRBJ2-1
CASRGGNEQFF
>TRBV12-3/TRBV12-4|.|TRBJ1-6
CASNRVRDSPLHF
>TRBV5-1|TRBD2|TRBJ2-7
CASSLALAGASSYEQYF
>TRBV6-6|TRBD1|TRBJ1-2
CASSFEGAYGYTF
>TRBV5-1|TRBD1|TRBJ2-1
CASSGLQGSGDNEQFF
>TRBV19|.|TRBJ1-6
CASSMGSGVNNSPLHF
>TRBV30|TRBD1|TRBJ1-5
CAWSVQGVQPQHF
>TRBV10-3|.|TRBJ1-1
CAAGREANTEAFF
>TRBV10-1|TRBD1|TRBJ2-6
CASSDNGQGAGANVLTF
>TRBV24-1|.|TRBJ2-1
CATSGSRSGRSYNEQFF
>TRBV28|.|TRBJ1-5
CASGGDQPQHF
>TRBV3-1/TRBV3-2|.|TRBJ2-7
CASSLRYEQYF
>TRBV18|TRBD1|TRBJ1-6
CASSRPGTGRSSNSPLHF
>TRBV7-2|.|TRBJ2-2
CASRRNGGTATGELFF
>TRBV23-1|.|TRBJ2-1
CASTLEAFFPYNEQFF
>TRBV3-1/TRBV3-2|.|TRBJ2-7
CASSQDLYGQIEQYF
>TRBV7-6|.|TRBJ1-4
CASSLGGPNEKLFF
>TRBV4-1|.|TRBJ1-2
CASSQDRGSAGYTF
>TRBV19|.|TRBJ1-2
CASNPSQAGREGYTF
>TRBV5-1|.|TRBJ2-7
CASSLVGQQSYEQYF
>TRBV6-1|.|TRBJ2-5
CASSEPLVRGIQETQYF
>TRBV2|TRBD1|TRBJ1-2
CASSERDRIGYGYTF
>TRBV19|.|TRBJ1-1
CASSDRLNTEAFF
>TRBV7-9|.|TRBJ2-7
CASSLGQVNSYEQYF
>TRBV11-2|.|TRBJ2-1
CASSLDGGRKQFF
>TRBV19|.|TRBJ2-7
CASSPGWGSQYEQYF
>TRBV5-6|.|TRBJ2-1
CASSLEGLASSYNEQFF
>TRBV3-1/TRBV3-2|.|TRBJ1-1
CASSQGGEGEAFF
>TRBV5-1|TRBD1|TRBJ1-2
CASSSPGQDLYGYTF
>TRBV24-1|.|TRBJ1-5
CATSTSREGYSNQPQHF
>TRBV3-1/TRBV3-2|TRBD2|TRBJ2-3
CASSPWSSGGADTDTQYF
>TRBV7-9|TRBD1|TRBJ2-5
CASSFDPGQTEETQYF
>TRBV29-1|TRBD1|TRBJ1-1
CSATGQGHTEAFF
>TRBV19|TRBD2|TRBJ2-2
CASSIGRGGESGELFF
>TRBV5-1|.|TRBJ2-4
CASSSTGQGLAKNIQYF
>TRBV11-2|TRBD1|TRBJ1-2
CASSFAQGGGYGYTF
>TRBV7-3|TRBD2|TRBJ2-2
CASSPRRVAGTGELFF
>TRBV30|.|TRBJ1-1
CACLGGAGTEAFF
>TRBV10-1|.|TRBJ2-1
CASSERGTDSNNEQFF